The 10 T cell receptor beta chains given below trace back to one sample, sequenced in a study of blood T cells in healthy people across ages. The authors ran a second PCR of roughly 7 to 11 cycles using a sample-barcoded 5' primer and a J-beta primer mix. TCRdb re-derived calls from the 5' RACE reads in MiXCR, one entry per CDR3 protein. The top ten hold approximately 7% of the sample, which has 1,500,000 or so distinct CDR3 sequences, approximately 63% seen once. The sample taken for sequencing was blood. The source of these receptors is a man in his late teens or twenties in good health.

The CDR3 loop is CASSFRDSHYEQYF. The CDR3 DNA follows: TGTGCCAGCAGCTTCCGGGACAGCCATTACGAGCAGTACTTC. The chain links TRBV13 to TRBJ2-7; 7 positions match TRBD1. Unmatched junction bases numbered 6, after V lost 3 bases and J lost 4 bases. This CDR3 region has 14 residues. Germline V gene lookup returns CDR1 PRHDT and CDR2 FYEKMQ (reference sequence).

The J gene is TRBJ1-4, the V gene TRBV28, with no clear D. V shed 5 bases and J shed 8 bases, with 15 bases lying between them. Germline V gives CDR1 MDHEN, CDR2 SYDVKM. This CDR3 spans 14 amino acids. DNA for the CDR3: TGTGCCAGCAGTCCCGGAATGGGTGAAGAAAAACTGTTTTTT. As protein: CASSPGMGEEKLFF.

This clonotype came up a few times. The rearrangement links TRBV7-2 to TRBJ2-7, with a weak D call TRBD2 (9 bases). The CDR3 runs to 18 residues. The V gene lost 5 bases and the J gene lost 0 bases, with 23 bases spanning the gap. Germline V lookup: CDR1 SGHTA, CDR2 FQGNSA. The chain's CDR3 is CASSQGASSGIRSYEQYF. Here the CDR3 DNA reads TGTGCCAGCAGCCAGGGGGCGTCTAGCGGGATCCGCTCCTACGAGCAGTACTTC. Filled out from reference TRBV7-2 and TRBJ2-7, the complete variable domain reads GAGVSQSPSNKVTEKGKDVELRCDPISGHTALYWYRQSLGQGLEFLIYFQGNSAPDKSGLPSDRFSAERTGGSVSTLTIQRTQQEDSAVYLCASSQGASSGIRSYEQYFGPGTRLTVT.

The chain uses TRBV12-3 or TRBV12-4 and TRBJ2-7; TRBD1 aligns across 9 bases. V shed 5 bases, J shed 0 bases, and the junction held 5 bases outside the gene matches. CDR3 length equals 15 residues. The DNA of the CDR3 is TGTGCCAGCAGTGAATGGACAGGGGCCTCCTACGAGCAGTACTTC. Translation gives CASSEWTGASYEQYF.

The chain couples TRBV5-1 to TRBJ2-2; tentative D call: TRBD1 (6 bases). CDR1 is SGHRS, CDR2 YFSETQ, per germline. The CDR3 runs to 16 residues. Between the trimmed V and J ends, which lost 2 bases and 3 bases, there was a span of 14 bases. CDR3: CASSLQDSPDTGELFF. The CDR3 DNA reads as TGCGCCAGCAGCTTACAGGACAGCCCGGACACCGGGGAGCTGTTTTTT.

This clonotype was recorded a few times. The chain uses TRBV29-1 and TRBJ1-1, with D possibly matching TRBD1 (6 bases). The CDR3 spans 13 residues. CDR1 and CDR2 (germline): SQVTM, ANQGSEA. V was clipped by 2 bases and J by 5 bases, with 12 bases between them. The DNA of the CDR3 is TGCAGCGTTGAATCACAGGGAGGTACTGAAGCTTTCTTT. Amino acids: CSVESQGGTEAFF.

The chain employs TRBV3-1 and TRBJ1-1; TRBD1 aligns across 8 bases. There are 16 residues in the CDR3. Germline V gene lookup returns CDR1 LGHDT and CDR2 YNNKEL (reference sequence). Trimming took 2 bases from V and 1 from J; bases not matched to a gene: 6. DNA for the CDR3: TGTGCCAGCAGCCAAAGCAGGGGGCTGTGGAACACTGAAGCTTTCTTT. Translation: CASSQSRGLWNTEAFF.

The chain combines TRBV11-2 with TRBJ2-4, with D possibly being TRBD2 (6 bases). The J call is doubtful: the DNA matches TRBJ2-7 better. This CDR3 is built from 15 residues. In germline, CDR1 is SGHAT, CDR2 FQNNGV. The CDR3 here is CASSYTSWEPYEQYF. Written as DNA, the CDR3 is TGTGCCAGCAGCTACACTAGCTGGGAGCCTTACGAGCAGTACTTC.

Remarks on this clonotype: The junction departs from germline at one end; a sequencing error may be responsible. The chain combines TRBV5-1 with TRBJ2-5; a possible D gene is TRBD1 (5 bases). Germline CDR1 SGHRS, CDR2 YFSETQ. The CDR3 has 13 residues. The CDR3 reads CASSVAGQGTQYF. The CDR3 nucleotides read TGCGCCAGCAGCGTAGCAGGACAAGGGACCCAGTACTTC.

This chain uses TRBV2 with TRBJ1-1; the match to TRBD1 covers 8 bases. The CDR3 is made up of 16 amino acids. V dropped 7 bases and J dropped 0; count of bases not matched to a gene: 10. Germline V lookup: CDR1 SNHLY, CDR2 FYNNEI. The CDR3 region is CASTGTGLPLNTEAFF. The CDR3 region has the DNA TGTGCCAGCACCGGGACAGGTTTACCCCTGAACACTGAAGCTTTCTTT.